The 7 T cell receptor beta chains reported below all come from one sample, sequenced in a study of follicular helper T cells after annual influenza vaccination (dated by TCRdb to 2016 to 2017). In the paper's terms, the time point label means: 2015-2016 season, 7 days after influenza vaccination. Receptor amplification or capture employed the immunoSEQ multiplex PCR assay. TCRdb's version of the immuneACCESS table is confined to in-frame rearrangements and falls short of the full clone set. An unresolved V gene accounts for under half of the shortfall where checked; the remainder is of unknown origin. The sample table shows about 10,000 clones, and 80% to 90% are seen once. The ten most abundant clones make up around 0.43% of the sample. The sample was CXCR5+ CD38- circulating T follicular helper cells from blood, taken 7 days after influenza vaccination. This sample's cell subset or site label indicates: circulating Tfh, non-naive CD4+CXCR5+PD-1+ (ICOS+CD38+ or ICOS-CD38-). Every receptor here comes from an adult who received the influenza vaccine.

The genes are TRBV18 and TRBJ1-1; maybe TRBD1 (6 bases). The CDR3 contains 14 residues. CDR1 is KGHSH and CDR2 is LQKENI in the germline V gene. The V gene lost 4 bases and the J gene lost 1 base, with 10 bases spanning the gap. The chain's CDR3 is CASSLGTRNTEAFF. Here the CDR3 DNA reads TGTGCCAGCTCACTCGGGACAAGGAACACTGAAGCTTTCTTT.

The chain links TRBV5-4 to TRBJ2-3; weak D call: TRBD1 (6 bases). The CDR3 loop spans 13 amino acids. Trimming took off 0 bases at V and 4 bases at J, with 6 bases between the two ends. Germline CDR1 reads SGHNT; CDR2 reads YYREEE (reference sequence). Here the CDR3 DNA reads TGTGCCAGCAGCTTGGGGGGGCCAGATACGCAGTATTTT. It encodes CASSLGGPDTQYF.

The chain joins TRBV7-2 to TRBJ1-2; a weak D match, TRBD1 (5 bases). Germline-derived CDR1 and CDR2 are SGHTA and FQGNSA. The CDR3 consists of 16 residues. V was clipped by 5 bases and J by 3 bases, with 19 bases between them. The CDR3: CASSPTGTAGHYGYTF. In DNA form, the CDR3 reads TGTGCCAGCAGCCCGACCGGGACCGCTGGTCACTATGGCTACACCTTC.

This chain links TRBV5-1 with TRBJ2-1, with TRBD1 matching 12 bases. The CDR3 runs to 15 residues. From germline, CDR1 is SGHRS and CDR2 YFSETQ. Losses at the gene ends were 2 bases for V and 7 bases for J; bases not matched to a gene: 4. In DNA form, the CDR3 reads TGCGCCAGCAGCTTAGGGACAGGGGGCACGAATGAGCAGTTCTTC. This encodes CASSLGTGGTNEQFF.

V is TRBV10-2 and J is TRBJ2-4, with a possible D match to TRBD1 (6 bases). The germline CDR1 and CDR2 sequences are WSHSY and SAAADI. The CDR3 runs to 14 residues. Between the trimmed V and J ends, which lost 1 base and 8 bases, there was a span of 12 bases. DNA of the CDR3: TGCGCCAGCAGTGAGTTATCAGGGGCGGACATTCAGTACTTC. This gives the protein CASSELSGADIQYF.

V usage is TRBV5-1 and J usage is TRBJ2-7, with D uncertain. The CDR3 consists of 11 residues. V shed 5 bases and J shed 4 bases, with 7 bases lying between them. CDR1 and CDR2 from the germline V gene are SGHRS and YFSETQ. This CDR3 is CASRDGYEQYF. Here the CDR3 DNA reads TGCGCCAGCAGGGACGGTTACGAGCAGTACTTC. The full variable domain, in which reference TRBV5-1 and TRBJ2-7 provide the parts outside the CDR3, is KAGVTQTPRYLIKTRGQQVTLSCSPISGHRSVSWYQQTPGQGLQFLFEYFSETQRNKGNFPGRFSGRQFSNSRSEMNVSTLELGDSALYLCASRDGYEQYFGPGTRLTVT.

This clone was recorded a few times. V usage is TRBV6-5 and J usage is TRBJ1-6; D gene ambiguous. The V end was cut by 8 bases, the J end by 7 bases, with 18 bases between. Germline V CDR1 and CDR2: MNHEY, SVGAGI. This CDR3 has 15 amino acids. CDR3 amino acids: CASAGDEANNSPLHF. The DNA of the CDR3 is TGTGCCAGCGCTGGCGACGAAGCCAACAATTCACCCCTCCACTTT.